Following are 17 T cell receptor beta chains from one sample sequenced in a study of OX40 agonist ivuxolimab in advanced cancers. TCRdb's table, derived via immunoSEQ multiplex PCR, lists solely in-frame clones and lacks some. The sample contains 98,000 or so clones, nearly 90% of which appear only once. This material consisted of CD4+ or CD8+ T cells sorted from blood, taken in a trial of the OX40 agonist ivuxolimab. These receptor sequences come from an adult with an advanced solid tumor such as melanoma, head and neck, liver or kidney cancer.

The chain recombines TRBV30 with TRBJ2-7, with 8 nucleotides matching TRBD1. Looked up from germline, CDR1 is GTSNPN and CDR2 is SVGIG (reference sequence). The CDR3 spans 14 residues. V was clipped by 2 bases and J by 0 bases; unmatched bases: 3. The CDR3 nucleotides read TGTGCCTGGAGTTGGGACAGGAGCTCCTACGAGCAGTACTTC. Translation: CAWSWDRSSYEQYF. Variable domain in full (rest from reference TRBV30 and TRBJ2-7): SQTIHQWPATLVQPVGSPLSLECTVEGTSNPNLYWYRQAAGRGLQLLFYSVGIGQISSEVPQNLSASRPQDRQFILSSKKLLLSDSGFYLCAWSWDRSSYEQYFGPGTRLTVT.

The chain carries TRBV7-2 and TRBJ2-3; D perhaps matches TRBD2 (6 bases). Trimming shortened V by 1 base and J by 6 bases, and 20 bases separated the two germline ends. Germline V CDR1 and CDR2: SGHTA, FQGNSA. This CDR3 has 17 amino acids. This CDR3 is CASSLGPQGASDDTQYF. The DNA of the CDR3 is TGTGCCAGCAGCTTAGGTCCCCAAGGGGCTAGCGACGATACGCAGTATTTT.

The chain has TRBV19 and TRBJ2-1; 9 nucleotides line up with TRBD2. CDR3 length equals 15 residues. After removal of 5 bases from V and 2 bases from J, the junction contained 4 bases not matched to a gene. The germline gives CDR1 LNHDA, CDR2 SQIVND (reference sequence). The CDR3 here is CASSPTSGTYNEQFF. DNA of the CDR3: TGTGCCAGTAGTCCGACTAGCGGAACCTACAATGAGCAGTTCTTC.

The gene calls are TRBV5-8 and TRBJ1-4, with D possibly matching TRBD1 (6 bases). V dropped 2 bases and J dropped 8 bases, with 13 bases sitting between them. The germline CDR1 and CDR2 sequences are SGHTS and YDEGEE. The CDR3 contains 14 residues. CDR3 residues: CASSFQGSEEKLFF. DNA of the CDR3: TGTGCCAGCAGCTTCCAGGGGTCTGAGGAAAAACTGTTTTTT.

The V gene is TRBV5-8, the J gene TRBJ1-4, with D maybe TRBD1 (5 bases). Per germline, CDR1 SGHTS and CDR2 YDEGEE. Trimming cost V 1 base and J 1 base, with 8 bases left between them. This CDR3 is 15 amino acids long. The CDR3, as DNA: TGTGCCAGCAGCTTGTTCGGGGGAACTAATGAAAAACTGTTTTTT. It is translated as CASSLFGGTNEKLFF.

V and J are TRBV7-6 and TRBJ2-2; 8 bases line up with TRBD2. CDR3 length: 16 residues. Germline V gene lookup returns CDR1 SGHVS and CDR2 FNYEAQ. The V gene end was trimmed by 5 bases and the J gene end by 3 bases; junction bases not matched to a gene: 8. The CDR3 spells CASSQTGGDDTGELFF. The CDR3 DNA reads as TGTGCCAGCAGCCAGACCGGGGGGGACGACACCGGGGAGCTGTTTTTT.

This chain links TRBV30 with TRBJ2-1; D is ambiguous. Looked up from germline, CDR1 is GTSNPN and CDR2 is SVGIG (reference sequence). V was cut by 5 bases and J by 7 bases, with 12 bases left in between. This CDR3 is 12 amino acids long. DNA for the CDR3: TGTGCCTGGGACCAACTCGGGAATGAGCAGTTCTTC. It codes for CAWDQLGNEQFF.

This sequence joins TRBV5-1 and TRBJ2-7, with D tentatively TRBD1 (6 bases). Per the germline V gene, CDR1 is SGHRS and CDR2 is YFSETQ. This CDR3 comprises 16 residues. Between the trimmed V and J ends, which lost 1 base and 5 bases, there was a span of 19 bases. The CDR3 is CASSLSQTGKAHEQYF. The CDR3 DNA sequence: TGCGCCAGCAGCTTGTCCCAAACAGGGAAGGCCCACGAGCAGTACTTC.

The chain has TRBV5-6 and TRBJ1-1; possible D gene TRBD1, 6 bases. CDR3 length: 12 amino acids. The V end lost 4 bases, the J end lost 10 bases, and 14 bases lay between the germline ends. Germline CDR1 is SGHDT and CDR2 is YYEEEE. CDR3 bases: TGTGCCAGCAGCCCTAACAGGGCTCTAGCTTTCTTT. It codes for CASSPNRALAFF.

The rearrangement uses TRBV7-8 and TRBJ1-2, with TRBD1 identical over 8 bases. The CDR3 runs to 15 residues. Looked up from germline, CDR1 is SGHVS and CDR2 is FQNEAQ. Trimming took 3 bases from V and 2 from J; bases not matched to a gene: 5. For the CDR3, the DNA is TGTGCCAGCAGCTTCTCGACAGGGGCAAACTATGGCTACACCTTC. Amino acid sequence: CASSFSTGANYGYTF.

The chain joins TRBV27 to TRBJ2-7; D call uncertain. V shed 6 bases and J shed 7 bases, with 13 bases lying between them. Germline V gene sequence: CDR1 MNHEY, CDR2 SMNVEV (reference sequence). The CDR3 is made up of 12 amino acids. The CDR3 nucleotides are TGTGCCAGCAGCCCTCGCACTCGGGAGCAGTACTTC. Its translation is CASSPRTREQYF.

V usage is TRBV11-2 and J usage is TRBJ2-7; D gene ambiguous. This CDR3 spans 11 amino acids. CDR1 and CDR2 (germline): SGHAT, FQNNGV. The V and J ends lost 5 bases and 2 bases respectively, with 4 bases between them. The CDR3 nucleotides are TGTGCCAGCAGCCCTGCCTACGAGCAGTACTTC. It codes for CASSPAYEQYF.

V usage is TRBV18 and J usage is TRBJ2-3, with 10 bases that match TRBD2. The V segment lost 4 bases and the J segment 8 bases; nucleotides outside the gene matches: 9. The CDR3 spans 15 residues. Germline-derived CDR1 and CDR2 are KGHSH and LQKENI. CDR3 sequence: CASSLAGLATTTQYF. The DNA for the CDR3 is TGTGCCAGCTCACTCGCGGGACTAGCGACTACTACGCAGTATTTT.

The V and J genes are TRBV4-2 and TRBJ1-1; D unclear. Germline-derived CDR1 and CDR2 are LGHNA and YNFKEQ. Deletions cut 1 base from V and 0 bases from J, with 6 bases between. This CDR3 has 14 amino acids. DNA for the CDR3: TGTGCCAGCAGCCAAGGGGAAGTGAACACTGAAGCTTTCTTT. Translation: CASSQGEVNTEAFF.

The chain links TRBV19 to TRBJ2-7; possible D gene TRBD2, 6 bases. This CDR3 is built from 15 residues. The V gene lost 5 bases and the J gene lost 2 bases, with 16 bases spanning the gap. CDR1 and CDR2 from the germline V gene are LNHDA and SQIVND (reference sequence). The DNA of the CDR3 is TGTGCCAGTAGTCCCCGGGGCGGGGAGCCCTACGAGCAGTACTTC. It translates to CASSPRGGEPYEQYF. The complete variable domain, with remaining parts taken from reference TRBV19 and TRBJ2-7, reads DGGITQSPKYLFRKEGQNVTLSCEQNLNHDAMYWYRQDPGQGLRLIYYSQIVNDFQKGDIAEGYSVSREKKESFPLTVTSAQKNPTAFYLCASSPRGGEPYEQYFGPGTRLTVT.

In its sample, this clone was seen once. The rearrangement uses TRBV7-9 and TRBJ1-1; D ambiguous. Trimming cost V 6 bases and J 0 bases, with 14 bases left between them. The germline CDR1 and CDR2 sequences are SEHNR and FQNEAQ (reference sequence). The CDR3 contains 15 residues. CDR3 amino acids: CASRSQGSVNTEAFF. In DNA form, the CDR3 reads TGTGCCAGCAGAAGTCAAGGATCGGTGAACACTGAAGCTTTCTTT.

The chain employs TRBV29-1 and TRBJ1-2; D ambiguous. CDR3 size: 13 residues. Germline V lookup: CDR1 SQVTM, CDR2 ANQGSEA. Trimming took off 3 bases at V and 4 bases at J, with 12 bases between the two ends. The CDR3 protein is CSVDRQPLYGYTF. The CDR3 DNA sequence: TGCAGCGTTGATAGGCAGCCACTCTATGGCTACACCTTC.